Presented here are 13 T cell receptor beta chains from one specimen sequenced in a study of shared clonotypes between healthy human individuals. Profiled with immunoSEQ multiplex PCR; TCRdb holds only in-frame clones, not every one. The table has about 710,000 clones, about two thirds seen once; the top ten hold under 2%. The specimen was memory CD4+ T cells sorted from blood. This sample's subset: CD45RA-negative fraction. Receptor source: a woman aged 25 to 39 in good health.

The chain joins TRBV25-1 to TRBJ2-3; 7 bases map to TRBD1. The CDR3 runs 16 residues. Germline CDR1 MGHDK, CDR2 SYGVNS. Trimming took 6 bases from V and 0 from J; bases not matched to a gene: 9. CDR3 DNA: TGTGCCAGCAGCCCCCTGACAGGGATCAGCACAGATACGCAGTATTTT. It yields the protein CASSPLTGISTDTQYF.

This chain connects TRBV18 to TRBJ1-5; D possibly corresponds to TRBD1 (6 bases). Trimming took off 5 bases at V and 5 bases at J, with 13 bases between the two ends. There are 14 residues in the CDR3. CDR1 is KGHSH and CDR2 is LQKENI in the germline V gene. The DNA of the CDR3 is TGTGCCAGCTCAGAGGGGGAAACCCATCAGCCCCAGCATTTT. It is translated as CASSEGETHQPQHF. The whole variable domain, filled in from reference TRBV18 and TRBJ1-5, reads NAGVMQNPRHLVRRRGQEARLRCSPMKGHSHVYWYRQLPEEGLKFMVYLQKENIIDESGMPKERFSAEFPKEGPSILRIQQVVRGDSAAYFCASSEGETHQPQHFGDGTRLSIL.

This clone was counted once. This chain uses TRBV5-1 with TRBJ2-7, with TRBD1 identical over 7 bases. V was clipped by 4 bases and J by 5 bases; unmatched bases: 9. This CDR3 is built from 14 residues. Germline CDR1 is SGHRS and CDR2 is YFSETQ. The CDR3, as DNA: TGCGCCAGCAGCACCGGACAGGATTTTAACGAGCAGTACTTC. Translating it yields CASSTGQDFNEQYF.

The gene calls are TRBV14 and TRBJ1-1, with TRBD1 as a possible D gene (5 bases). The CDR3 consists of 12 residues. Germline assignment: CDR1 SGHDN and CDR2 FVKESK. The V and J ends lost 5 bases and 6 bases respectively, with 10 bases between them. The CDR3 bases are TGTGCCAGCAGCAACCGAGGGGCTGAAGCTTTCTTT. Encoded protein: CASSNRGAEAFF.

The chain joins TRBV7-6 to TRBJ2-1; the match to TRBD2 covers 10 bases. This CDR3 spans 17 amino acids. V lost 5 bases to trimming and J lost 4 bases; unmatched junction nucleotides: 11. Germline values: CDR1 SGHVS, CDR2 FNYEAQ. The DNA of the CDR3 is TGTGCCAGCAGCCGCGTAGTTACTAGCGGGAAGTACAATGAGCAGTTCTTC. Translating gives CASSRVVTSGKYNEQFF.

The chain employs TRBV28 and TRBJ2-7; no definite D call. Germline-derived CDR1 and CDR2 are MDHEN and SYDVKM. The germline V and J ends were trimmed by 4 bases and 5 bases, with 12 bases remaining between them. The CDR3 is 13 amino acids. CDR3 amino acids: CASSSTFRDEQYF. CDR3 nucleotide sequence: TGTGCCAGCAGTTCGACCTTCCGGGACGAGCAGTACTTC.

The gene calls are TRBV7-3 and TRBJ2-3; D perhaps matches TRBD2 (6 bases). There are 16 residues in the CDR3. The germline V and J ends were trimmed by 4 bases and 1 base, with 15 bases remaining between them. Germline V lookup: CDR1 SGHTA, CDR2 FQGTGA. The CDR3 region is CASSSGLDLGTDTQYF. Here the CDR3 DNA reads TGTGCCAGCAGCTCGGGACTGGACTTGGGCACAGATACGCAGTATTTT.

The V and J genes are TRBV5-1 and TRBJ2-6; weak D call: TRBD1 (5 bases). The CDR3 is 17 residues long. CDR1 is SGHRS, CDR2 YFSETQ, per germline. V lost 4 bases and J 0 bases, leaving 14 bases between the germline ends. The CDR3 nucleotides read TGCGCCAGCAGCCCAAGGGGTATTCGCTCTGGGGCCAACGTCCTGACTTTC. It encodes CASSPRGIRSGANVLTF. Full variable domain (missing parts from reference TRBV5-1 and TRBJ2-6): KAGVTQTPRYLIKTRGQQVTLSCSPISGHRSVSWYQQTPGQGLQFLFEYFSETQRNKGNFPGRFSGRQFSNSRSEMNVSTLELGDSALYLCASSPRGIRSGANVLTFGAGSRLTVL.

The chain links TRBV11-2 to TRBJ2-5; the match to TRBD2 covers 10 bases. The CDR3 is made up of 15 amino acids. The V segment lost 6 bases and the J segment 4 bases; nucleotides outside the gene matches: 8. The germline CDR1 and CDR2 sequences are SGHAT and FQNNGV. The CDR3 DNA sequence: TGTGCCAGCAGACCACTGAGCGGGAGGGGAGAGACCCAGTACTTC. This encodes CASRPLSGRGETQYF.

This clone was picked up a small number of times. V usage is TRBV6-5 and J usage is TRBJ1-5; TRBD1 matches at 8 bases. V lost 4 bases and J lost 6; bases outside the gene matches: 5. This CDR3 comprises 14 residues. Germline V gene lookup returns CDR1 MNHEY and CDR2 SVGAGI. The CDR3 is CASSLDRDGQPQHF. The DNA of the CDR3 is TGTGCCAGCAGTTTGGACAGGGACGGTCAGCCCCAGCATTTT.

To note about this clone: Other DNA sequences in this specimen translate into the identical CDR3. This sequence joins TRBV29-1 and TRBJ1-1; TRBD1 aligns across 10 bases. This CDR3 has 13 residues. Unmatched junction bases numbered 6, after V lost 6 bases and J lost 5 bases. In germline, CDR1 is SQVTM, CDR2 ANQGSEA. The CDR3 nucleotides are TGCAGCGTGCGGACAGGGGGAAATACTGAAGCTTTCTTT. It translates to CSVRTGGNTEAFF.

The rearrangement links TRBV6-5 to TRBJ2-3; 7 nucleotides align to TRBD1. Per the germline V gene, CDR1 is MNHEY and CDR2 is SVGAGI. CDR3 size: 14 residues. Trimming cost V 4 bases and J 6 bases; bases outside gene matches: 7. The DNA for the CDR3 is TGTGCCAGCAGTTGGGACAGACGACCGGATACGCAGTATTTT. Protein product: CASSWDRRPDTQYF.

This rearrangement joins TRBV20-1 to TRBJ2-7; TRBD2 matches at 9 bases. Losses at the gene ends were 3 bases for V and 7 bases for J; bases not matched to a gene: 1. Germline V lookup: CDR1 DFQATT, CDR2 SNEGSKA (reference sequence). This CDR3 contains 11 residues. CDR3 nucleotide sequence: TGCAGTGCTAGCCTAGCGGGAGAGCAGTACTTC. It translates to CSASLAGEQYF.